The source of this T cell receptor (beta chain) is a study of CD4 T cells in relation to SARS-CoV-2 and coronaviruses. Across the study: The HLA restriction of the shared crossreactive spike epitopes was mapped.

Using immunoSEQ multiplex PCR, the repertoire was profiled, and TCRdb retains in-frame clones only, with some absent. This table has about 65,000 clones, 85% to 90% appearing once. This clone was recorded only once. Its specificity is not known. The unexposed donors gave CD4+ T cells in about 2010-2019, prior to COVID-19. The study, taken as a whole, reports: In 55% to 75% of donors, memory CD4+ clonotypes crossrecognized SARS-CoV-2 and at least one common cold coronavirus spike. The assay detects memory recall responses, not culture-primed primary responses.

Germline V gene data show CDR1 as SGHTA and CDR2 as FQGNSA. V gave up 3 bases and J gave up 4 bases, with 10 bases separating them. The CDR3 consists of 13 residues. The sample was memory CD4+ T cells from PBMCs. The receptor was derived from a human donor in good health. J is TRBJ2-7 and V is TRBV7-2, with D possibly being TRBD1 (6 bases). CDR3 sequence reads: CASSFGTPYEQYF. DNA for the CDR3: TGTGCCAGCAGCTTCGGGACACCGTACGAGCAGTACTTC.